The 26 T cell receptor beta chains in this list originate from one sample, sequenced in a study of early T cells in non-severe SARS-CoV-2 infection (dated by TCRdb to about 2021). Library preparation was by 5' RACE. The sample was run on a NextSeq 500. Through fastp at Q25 and MiXCR, TCRdb rebuilt clones from the public reads, retaining in-frame beta chains. For every CDR3 protein sequence, its rows merge into one entry that carries the most common genes and DNA. The sample table shows 45,000 to 60,000 distinct CDR3 sequences, and roughly 8% are seen once. 3% to 3.5% of the sample is taken by the ten largest. The sequencing input was whole blood. These receptors all stem from an adult who was a healthcare worker with PCR-confirmed SARS-CoV-2 infection or an uninfected control (not recorded which).

This clonotype has a count of ten or more. This chain uses TRBV27 with TRBJ2-5; D gene ambiguous. The CDR3 is 14 amino acids. Looked up from germline, CDR1 is MNHEY and CDR2 is SMNVEV (reference sequence). The ends were cut back, 3 bases at V and 1 base at J, with 9 bases in the middle. CDR3 sequence reads: CASSFRSSQETQYF. In DNA, the CDR3 is TGTGCCAGCAGTTTCAGATCGAGCCAAGAGACCCAGTACTTC.

The chain employs TRBV5-8 and TRBJ1-1; weak D call: TRBD1 (5 bases). Germline values: CDR1 SGHTS, CDR2 YDEGEE. V was cut by 0 bases and J by 4 bases, with 13 bases left in between. CDR3 size: 15 residues. The chain's CDR3 is CASSLDGGGGTEAFF. The CDR3 DNA reads TGTGCCAGCAGCTTGGATGGGGGGGGAGGCACTGAAGCTTTCTTT.

This clonotype was counted between two and nine times. The chain recombines TRBV6-4 with TRBJ2-3; 14 bases match TRBD2. There are 18 residues in the CDR3. V lost 3 bases, J lost 1 base, and 6 bases stayed unmatched. Germline V CDR1 and CDR2: MRHNA, SNTAGT. CDR3 residues: CASSDGTSGSDGTDTQYF. The CDR3 DNA is TGTGCCAGCAGTGATGGGACTAGCGGGAGCGATGGCACAGATACGCAGTATTTT.

The rearrangement uses TRBV5-1 and TRBJ2-7, with TRBD1 matching over 7 bases. The CDR3 consists of 14 residues. Germline V gene data show CDR1 as SGHRS and CDR2 as YFSETQ. The ends lost 4 bases at V and 2 bases at J; junction bases unmatched: 6. CDR3 protein: CASSLNRGTYEQYF. The DNA for the CDR3 is TGCGCCAGCAGCCTGAACAGGGGAACCTACGAGCAGTACTTC. Filled out from reference TRBV5-1 and TRBJ2-7, the complete variable domain reads KAGVTQTPRYLIKTRGQQVTLSCSPISGHRSVSWYQQTPGQGLQFLFEYFSETQRNKGNFPGRFSGRQFSNSRSEMNVSTLELGDSALYLCASSLNRGTYEQYFGPGTRLTVT.

This clonotype was counted at least ten times. The chain is built from TRBV5-6 and TRBJ2-7, with D possibly being TRBD2 (6 bases). V lost 4 bases, J lost 4 bases, and 9 bases lay in between. Germline assignment: CDR1 SGHDT and CDR2 YYEEEE. This CDR3 spans 12 amino acids. This CDR3 reads CASSDGGYEQYF. The DNA for the CDR3 is TGTGCCAGCAGCGACGGGGGATACGAGCAGTACTTC.

The chain joins TRBV2 to TRBJ2-5; 10 bases line up with TRBD2. From germline, CDR1 is SNHLY and CDR2 FYNNEI. V shed 3 bases and J 2 bases; nucleotides not matched to a gene: 6. This CDR3 region has 16 residues. In DNA, the CDR3 is TGTGCCAGCAGTGACGAGACACTAGCGGGACAAGAGACCCAGTACTTC. It yields the protein CASSDETLAGQETQYF.

J is TRBJ2-7 and V is TRBV5-4; D uncertain. Germline V gives CDR1 SGHNT, CDR2 YYREEE (reference sequence). Deletions cut 3 bases from V and 4 bases from J, with 8 bases between. The CDR3 has 12 amino acids. The CDR3 here is CASSSWGYEQYF. CDR3 DNA sequence: TGTGCCAGCAGCTCATGGGGTTACGAGCAGTACTTC.

V usage is TRBV20-1 and J usage is TRBJ1-6, with TRBD1 matching 8 bases. V lost 4 bases to trimming and J lost 6 bases; unmatched junction nucleotides: 14. The V gene's germline CDR1 is DFQATT and CDR2 SNEGSKA (reference sequence). The CDR3 runs 17 residues. In nucleotides, the CDR3 is TGCAGTGCTACCCTGGGGGGGCAGGGGGCATTTAATTCACCCCTCCACTTT. The encoded protein is CSATLGGQGAFNSPLHF.

The chain couples TRBV20-1 to TRBJ2-1, with TRBD2 identical over 9 bases. Unmatched junction bases numbered 17, after V lost 6 bases and J lost 8 bases. This CDR3 region has 16 residues. In germline, CDR1 is DFQATT, CDR2 SNEGSKA (reference sequence). The CDR3 protein is CSAQDPSGTSLDEQFF. For the CDR3, the DNA is TGCAGTGCCCAGGATCCTTCCGGGACTAGCTTAGATGAGCAGTTCTTC.

The chain couples TRBV29-1 to TRBJ2-5; 11 bases are a match to TRBD2. Germline-derived CDR1 and CDR2 are SQVTM and ANQGSEA. The ends lost 7 bases at V and 4 bases at J; junction bases unmatched: 5. The CDR3 loop spans 13 amino acids. The CDR3 region is CSAGGLAGETQYF. The CDR3 coding sequence is TGCAGCGCCGGCGGACTAGCGGGAGAGACCCAGTACTTC.

The chain couples TRBV7-9 to TRBJ2-3; TRBD2 matches at 12 bases. Per germline, CDR1 SEHNR and CDR2 FQNEAQ (reference sequence). The CDR3 length is 15 residues. J was trimmed by 3 bases and V by 4 bases; bases with no gene match: 2. CDR3 in amino acids: CASSYGLAGTDTQYF. The CDR3 DNA reads TGTGCCAGCAGCTACGGACTAGCGGGGACAGATACGCAGTATTTT. Based on the CDR3 plus reference TRBV7-9 and TRBJ2-3, the full variable domain is DTGVSQNPRHKITKRGQNVTFRCDPISEHNRLYWYRQTLGQGPEFLTYFQNEAQLEKSRLLSDRFSAERPKGSFSTLEIQRTEQGDSAMYLCASSYGLAGTDTQYFGPGTRLTVL.

This clonotype was seen a handful of times. This sequence joins TRBV6-2 or TRBV6-3 and TRBJ2-7; D is perhaps TRBD2 (7 bases). V was pared by 7 bases and J by 3 bases, with 19 bases between. Germline assignment: CDR1 MNHEY and CDR2 SVGEGT. CDR3 length: 15 amino acids. The CDR3 loop is CASTGGGGGSYEQYF. DNA of the CDR3: TGTGCCAGCACCGGAGGGGGAGGCGGGAGCTACGAGCAGTACTTC.

This clonotype was seen many times. The conserved phenylalanine or tryptophan is not found at the CDR3 terminus, so this likely reflects a read error. The DNA is omitted, as the CDR3 cannot be located on it reliably, and the CDR3 follows TCRdb's listing. This chain uses TRBV3-1 with TRBJ2-1; the D call of TRBD2 is as the table states it, not checked on the DNA. The germline V gene encodes CDR1 LGHDT and CDR2 YNNKEL (reference sequence). The CDR3 is made up of 13 amino acids, end residues included. The CDR3 protein is CASSQGGASGAQV.

V and J are TRBV1 and TRBJ1-1; the tabulated D call, TRBD1, remains unverified against the DNA. TRBV1 is a pseudogene segment. The CDR3 is 16 amino acids. CDR3 in DNA: TGCACCAGCAGCCAAGAGACAGGGAGCATGAACACTGAAGCTTTCTTT. It specifies CTSSQETGSMNTEAFF.

The sample holds many counts of this clonotype. This chain uses TRBV14 with TRBJ1-1, with D unclear. The CDR3 is 16 residues long. V shed 4 bases and J shed 4 bases, with 19 bases lying between them. Per germline, CDR1 SGHDN and CDR2 FVKESK. The CDR3 DNA reads as TGTGCCAGCAGCCGAACCCGGGCCGCCCGGGGCACTGAAGCTTTCTTT. Residues: CASSRTRAARGTEAFF.

This clonotype was seen more than once but under ten times. This chain links TRBV6-6 with TRBJ1-1; D is ambiguous. The CDR3 runs to 12 residues. Germline V CDR1 and CDR2: MNHNY, SVGAGI (reference sequence). Trimming left V 4 bases short and J 7 bases short, with 10 bases between. The CDR3 is CASSSPHGEAFF. For the CDR3, the DNA is TGTGCCAGCAGTTCCCCGCACGGTGAAGCTTTCTTT.

This clonotype is classed as large. This chain joins TRBV7-8 and TRBJ1-5; no clear D. CDR3 size: 13 residues. From germline, CDR1 is SGHVS and CDR2 FQNEAQ. Trimming cost V 3 bases and J 6 bases, with 9 bases left between them. The CDR3 DNA reads TGTGCCAGCAGCTTTGTCGGCGGTCAGCCCCAGCATTTT. It is translated as CASSFVGGQPQHF.

At least ten counts were recorded for this clonotype. The chain uses TRBV28 and TRBJ2-7, with 10 nucleotides matching TRBD2. Losses at the gene ends were 5 bases for V and 5 bases for J; bases not matched to a gene: 15. Per the germline V gene, CDR1 is MDHEN and CDR2 is SYDVKM. This CDR3 has 17 residues. CDR3 sequence (DNA): TGTGCCAGCAGTCCAGGTTTCCCGGGACTAGCGAACCACGAGCAGTACTTC. Its protein product is CASSPGFPGLANHEQYF.

This clonotype was detected many times. The chain joins TRBV5-6 to TRBJ1-1; tentative D call: TRBD1 (5 bases). CDR1 is SGHDT, CDR2 YYEEEE, per germline. Trimming shortened V by 4 bases and J by 2 bases, and 18 bases separated the two germline ends. CDR3 length: 16 residues. CDR3 loop: CASSDRKGPVNTEAFF. DNA for the CDR3: TGTGCCAGCAGCGACAGAAAGGGGCCCGTAAACACTGAAGCTTTCTTT.

The V and J genes are TRBV2 and TRBJ1-2; no firm D call. The CDR3 runs to 11 residues. Germline CDR1 is SNHLY and CDR2 is FYNNEI. The V and J ends lost 4 bases and 4 bases respectively, with 4 bases between them. The CDR3 loop is CASSASYGYTF. The CDR3 nucleotides are TGTGCCAGCAGTGCTTCCTATGGCTACACCTTC.

The gene calls are TRBV18 and TRBJ2-1; no clear D gene. Germline loops: CDR1 KGHSH, CDR2 LQKENI. V lost 3 bases and J lost 8, with 14 bases in between. The CDR3 covers 14 residues. The CDR3 loop is CASSPPDLGHEQFF. The CDR3 nucleotides read TGTGCCAGCTCACCTCCTGACCTGGGTCATGAGCAGTTCTTC.

This clonotype was counted between two and nine times. This chain links TRBV29-1 with TRBJ2-2; no clear D gene. V lost 3 bases and J 1 base, leaving 6 bases between the germline ends. Per the germline V gene, CDR1 is SQVTM and CDR2 is ANQGSEA. There are 13 residues in the CDR3. The CDR3 DNA reads as TGCAGCGTTGAGTGGGGGAACACCGGGGAGCTGTTTTTT. It codes for CSVEWGNTGELFF.

This clonotype was seen many times. The chain joins TRBV10-3 to TRBJ2-1; 9 bases fit TRBD2. There are 15 residues in the CDR3. Germline V gene data show CDR1 as ENHRY and CDR2 as SYGVKD. J lost 4 bases, V lost 3 bases, and 4 bases had no gene match. The CDR3 region has the DNA TGTGCCATCAGTGAAGAGCGGGAGGCATACAATGAGCAGTTCTTC. Amino acid sequence: CAISEEREAYNEQFF.

This clonotype showed up just a few times. This chain connects TRBV7-2 to TRBJ2-3; D gene ambiguous. Trimming shortened V by 1 base and J by 0 bases, and 5 bases separated the two germline ends. Germline loops: CDR1 SGHTA, CDR2 FQGNSA. This CDR3 has 14 residues. Written as DNA, the CDR3 is TGTGCCAGCAGCTTAGGGAGTAGCACAGATACGCAGTATTTT. Translation gives CASSLGSSTDTQYF.

This clonotype was seen ten or more times. The chain carries TRBV2 and TRBJ1-5; no firm D call. The length of the CDR3 is 11 residues. V dropped 4 bases and J dropped 9 bases, with 7 bases sitting between them. Germline loops: CDR1 SNHLY, CDR2 FYNNEI. CDR3 nucleotides: TGTGCCAGCAGTGCTGAGGGGCCCCAGCATTTT. Its protein is CASSAEGPQHF.

This clonotype was recorded many times. This rearrangement joins TRBV29-1 to TRBJ2-2; 10 bases align to TRBD1. Germline CDR1 is SQVTM and CDR2 is ANQGSEA. V shed 7 bases, J shed 7 bases, and the junction held 9 bases outside the gene matches. The CDR3 sequence is 14 residues long. CDR3 sequence: CSGQTGGSIGELFF. CDR3 in DNA: TGCAGCGGCCAGACAGGGGGCTCGATCGGGGAGCTGTTTTTT.